Below are 28 T cell receptor beta chains sequenced from a single sample in a study of control samples from healthy donors and cancer patients. Repertoires were generated with immunoSEQ multiplex PCR, while TCRdb's copy carries only in-frame clones and drops some. Of just under 150,000 clones listed, approximately 92% are singletons. Sequenced: blood. These receptors all stem from a man in his thirties or forties in good health.

The J gene is TRBJ1-4, the V gene TRBV28; TRBD1 is a possible D gene (5 bases). Germline V gene data show CDR1 as MDHEN and CDR2 as SYDVKM. V dropped 3 bases and J dropped 7 bases, with 15 bases sitting between them. CDR3 length: 15 residues. The CDR3 loop is CASSFTQGFGEKLFF. The CDR3 DNA is TGTGCCAGCAGTTTCACTCAGGGATTTGGTGAAAAACTGTTTTTT.

The rearrangement links TRBV6-4 to TRBJ2-3, with D maybe TRBD2 (5 bases). The germline CDR1 and CDR2 sequences are MRHNA and SNTAGT. The CDR3 is 14 residues long. Trimming cost V 5 bases and J 2 bases, with 11 bases left between them. The CDR3 loop reads CASSPSFPTDTQYF. CDR3 coding DNA: TGTGCCAGCAGTCCTAGCTTTCCCACAGATACGCAGTATTTT.

The gene calls are TRBV20-1 and TRBJ1-5; 8 positions agree with TRBD1. V trimming: 3 bases; J trimming: 4 bases; junction bases outside the gene matches: 11. CDR1 DFQATT and CDR2 SNEGSKA come from the germline V gene (reference sequence). CDR3 size: 16 residues. The DNA of the CDR3 is TGCAGTGCTAGTCAATATACAGGGGGTCTGAATCAGCCCCAGCATTTT. This gives the protein CSASQYTGGLNQPQHF.

The chain carries TRBV19 and TRBJ2-1; the match to TRBD1 covers 9 bases. After removal of 9 bases from V and 6 bases from J, the junction contained 6 bases not matched to a gene. Looked up from germline, CDR1 is LNHDA and CDR2 is SQIVND (reference sequence). This CDR3 comprises 13 residues. The CDR3 bases are TGTGCCAGCCGGACAGGGGTCTTCAATGAGCAGTTCTTC. Translation: CASRTGVFNEQFF.

J is TRBJ2-1 and V is TRBV27; a possible D gene is TRBD1 (5 bases). The germline V gene encodes CDR1 MNHEY and CDR2 SMNVEV (reference sequence). CDR3 size: 14 residues. V dropped 6 bases and J dropped 3 bases, with 12 bases sitting between them. The CDR3 region has the DNA TGTGCCAGCAGAGGGGCAGGATTCTACAATGAGCAGTTCTTC. Translated: CASRGAGFYNEQFF.

This rearrangement joins TRBV27 to TRBJ1-1; 8 nucleotides line up with TRBD1. The CDR3 extends over 13 amino acids. After removal of 5 bases from V and 8 bases from J, the junction contained 7 bases not matched to a gene. Per the germline V gene, CDR1 is MNHEY and CDR2 is SMNVEV (reference sequence). CDR3: CASSPGGIQEAFF. The CDR3 nucleotides read TGTGCCAGCAGTCCAGGGGGCATCCAGGAAGCTTTCTTT.

This chain links TRBV6-5 with TRBJ1-2; D uncertain. The CDR3 is made up of 12 amino acids. Germline CDR1 is MNHEY and CDR2 is SVGAGI. V was clipped by 8 bases and J by 3 bases, with 10 bases between them. The CDR3 DNA sequence: TGTGCCAGCCCCGGGGAATACTATGGCTACACCTTC. Encoded protein: CASPGEYYGYTF.

The chain carries TRBV9 and TRBJ2-6; 9 bases align to TRBD2. V dropped 0 bases and J dropped 0; count of bases not matched to a gene: 7. The germline gives CDR1 SGDLS, CDR2 YYNGEE. CDR3 length equals 19 residues. The CDR3 is CASSVGPAGGFSGANVLTF. The CDR3 DNA reads TGTGCCAGCAGCGTAGGGCCAGCGGGGGGCTTCTCTGGGGCCAACGTCCTGACTTTC.

The chain combines TRBV18 with TRBJ1-1; the D gene is possibly TRBD1 (5 bases). The CDR3 is 15 residues long. Trimming shortened V by 3 bases and J by 4 bases, and 15 bases separated the two germline ends. Per germline, CDR1 KGHSH and CDR2 LQKENI. For the CDR3, the DNA is TGTGCCAGCTCACCCCCGGAGGGGTTGGGCACTGAAGCTTTCTTT. Its translation is CASSPPEGLGTEAFF.

The chain uses TRBV6-6 and TRBJ1-2; no firm D call. This CDR3 spans 14 amino acids. V lost 5 bases and J lost 0, with 10 bases in between. Germline loops: CDR1 MNHNY, CDR2 SVGAGI (reference sequence). The CDR3 sequence is CASSPKFANYGYTF. DNA of the CDR3: TGTGCCAGCAGTCCTAAATTCGCTAACTATGGCTACACCTTC.

V is TRBV25-1 and J is TRBJ1-2; a possible D gene is TRBD1 (5 bases). V shed 5 bases and J shed 5 bases, with 9 bases lying between them. CDR1 MGHDK and CDR2 SYGVNS come from the germline V gene. The CDR3 has 12 amino acids. The CDR3 loop reads CASSFGGYGYTF. The DNA for the CDR3 is TGTGCCAGCAGTTTTGGGGGTTATGGCTACACCTTC.

J is TRBJ2-1 and V is TRBV4-1; D may be TRBD1 or TRBD2 (5 bases each). CDR1 and CDR2 from the germline V gene are MGHRA and YSYEKL. The CDR3 runs to 12 residues. V dropped 0 bases and J dropped 10 bases, with 7 bases sitting between them. The CDR3 loop is CASSQEGTEQFF. The CDR3 DNA reads TGCGCCAGCAGCCAAGAGGGGACGGAGCAGTTCTTC.

The CDR3 loop reads CASSQSLYQETQYF. The CDR3 DNA reads as TGTGCCAGCAGCCAAAGCCTTTACCAAGAGACCCAGTACTTC. The rearrangement joins TRBV3-1 (or the pseudogene TRBV3-2) to TRBJ2-5; D not certain. Germline V lookup: CDR1 LGHDT, CDR2 YNNKEL (reference sequence). The V end lost 2 bases, the J end lost 0 bases, and 7 bases lay between the germline ends. The length of the CDR3 is 14 residues.

The rearrangement links TRBV5-1 to TRBJ2-7; D may correspond to TRBD1 or TRBD2 (5 bases each). Germline loops: CDR1 SGHRS, CDR2 YFSETQ. Trimming stripped 1 base from V and 2 bases from J, with 16 bases between. The CDR3 has 16 residues. This chain's CDR3 is CASSLSAAGSPYEQYF. DNA for the CDR3: TGCGCCAGCAGCTTGTCGGCGGCAGGGAGTCCCTACGAGCAGTACTTC.

V gene TRBV28 combines with J gene TRBJ1-2, with 9 bases fitting TRBD1. V lost 5 bases and J lost 1; bases outside the gene matches: 5. The V gene's germline CDR1 is MDHEN and CDR2 SYDVKM. CDR3 length: 15 amino acids. CDR3 in amino acids: CASSSRQGVNYGYTF. The CDR3 DNA is TGTGCCAGCAGTAGCCGACAGGGGGTTAACTATGGCTACACCTTC.

This sequence joins TRBV9 and TRBJ2-7; TRBD2 matches at 9 bases. Losses at the gene ends were 0 bases for V and 1 base for J; bases not matched to a gene: 2. This CDR3 comprises 15 residues. Germline assignment: CDR1 SGDLS and CDR2 YYNGEE. The CDR3 here is CASSVVAGESYEQYF. The CDR3 DNA reads as TGTGCCAGCAGCGTAGTAGCGGGGGAGTCCTACGAGCAGTACTTC.

The CDR3, as DNA: TGTGCCAGCAAAGAGAATGAAAAACTGTTTTTT. Amino acids: CASKENEKLFF. The V gene is TRBV27, the J gene TRBJ1-4, with D unclear. The V end lost 7 bases, the J end lost 5 bases, and 5 bases lay between the germline ends. The germline V gene encodes CDR1 MNHEY and CDR2 SMNVEV (reference sequence). The CDR3 contains 11 residues.

The chain is built from TRBV28 and TRBJ1-4, with D possibly TRBD1 on 5 matching bases. V lost 2 bases, J lost 8 bases, and 12 bases lay in between. The CDR3 sequence is 14 residues long. In germline, CDR1 is MDHEN, CDR2 SYDVKM. In DNA, the CDR3 is TGTGCCAGCAGTTTAAAGGGGAGAGGGGAAAAACTGTTTTTT. Protein sequence: CASSLKGRGEKLFF.

The rearrangement uses TRBV7-8 and TRBJ1-1; maybe TRBD1 (5 bases). The V end was cut by 11 bases, the J end by 0 bases, with 13 bases between. This CDR3 has 13 amino acids. The germline V gene encodes CDR1 SGHVS and CDR2 FQNEAQ. Written as DNA, the CDR3 is TGTGCCGGACAATCCTACCTGAACACTGAAGCTTTCTTT. Its translation: CAGQSYLNTEAFF.

This sequence joins TRBV13 and TRBJ1-3; no reliable D call. V was trimmed by 5 bases and J by 1 base, leaving 9 bases between them. CDR1 and CDR2 from the germline V gene are PRHDT and FYEKMQ (reference sequence). This CDR3 comprises 14 residues. DNA of the CDR3: TGTGCCAGCAGCGCGTCGTGGTCTGGAAACACCATATATTTT. It codes for CASSASWSGNTIYF. The whole variable domain, remainder taken from reference TRBV13 and TRBJ1-3, is AAGVIQSPRHLIKEKRETATLKCYPIPRHDTVYWYQQGPGQDPQFLISFYEKMQSDKGSIPDRFSAQQFSDYHSELNMSSLELGDSALYFCASSASWSGNTIYFGEGSWLTVV.

The chain links TRBV5-1 to TRBJ2-7; D may be TRBD1 (6 bases). V was clipped by 0 bases and J by 7 bases, with 8 bases between them. The length of the CDR3 is 12 residues. Germline lookup yields CDR1 SGHRS and CDR2 YFSETQ. The DNA for the CDR3 is TGCGCCAGCAGCTTGGGGGGGCTAGAGCAGTACTTC. This encodes CASSLGGLEQYF.

The chain is built from TRBV28 and TRBJ2-2, with D perhaps TRBD1 (6 bases). This CDR3 contains 17 residues. The V and J ends lost 2 bases and 6 bases respectively, with 19 bases between them. Germline V CDR1 and CDR2: MDHEN, SYDVKM. The CDR3: CASSLPGTTNVAGELFF. For the CDR3, the DNA is TGTGCCAGCAGTTTACCCGGGACAACGAATGTGGCCGGGGAGCTGTTTTTT.

The table lists this clone with a few counts. V usage is TRBV5-1 and J usage is TRBJ1-4; 8 bases are a match to TRBD1. Germline V lookup: CDR1 SGHRS, CDR2 YFSETQ. The junction had 9 bases not matched to a gene; V was cut back by 4 bases and J by 10 bases. The CDR3 runs 14 residues. In DNA form, the CDR3 reads TGCGCCAGCAGCCTAGACAGGGGAACAGGAAAACTGTTTTTT. It specifies CASSLDRGTGKLFF.

V is TRBV5-6 and J is TRBJ2-1, with TRBD2 matching over 8 bases. The junction had 8 bases not matched to a gene; V was cut back by 0 bases and J by 6 bases. CDR1 and CDR2 (germline): SGHDT, YYEEEE. The CDR3 has 16 residues. CDR3: CASSLAYSGVFNEQFF. The CDR3, as DNA: TGTGCCAGCAGCTTGGCCTATAGCGGGGTGTTCAATGAGCAGTTCTTC.

This clone was recorded only once. The chain uses TRBV6-1 and TRBJ1-4; D is possibly TRBD1 (6 bases). Germline CDR1 MNHNS, CDR2 SASEGT. This CDR3 is built from 15 residues. Trimming took off 3 bases at V and 8 bases at J, with 16 bases between the two ends. Here the CDR3 DNA reads TGTGCCAGCAGTGATAGACAGGCTCCGAGGGAAAAACTGTTTTTT. This codes for CASSDRQAPREKLFF.

This clone showed up just a few times. This chain connects TRBV18 to TRBJ2-7; 8 bases map to TRBD1. V shed 6 bases, J shed 2 bases, and the junction held 6 bases outside the gene matches. CDR3 length: 14 amino acids. CDR1 is KGHSH, CDR2 LQKENI, per germline. Written as DNA, the CDR3 is TGTGCCAGCTCCGGGACAGGCGGACCCTACGAGCAGTACTTC. This translates into CASSGTGGPYEQYF. The whole variable domain, remainder taken from reference TRBV18 and TRBJ2-7, is NAGVMQNPRHLVRRRGQEARLRCSPMKGHSHVYWYRQLPEEGLKFMVYLQKENIIDESGMPKERFSAEFPKEGPSILRIQQVVRGDSAAYFCASSGTGGPYEQYFGPGTRLTVT.

The gene calls are TRBV4-2 and TRBJ1-1; a weak D match, TRBD1 (6 bases). The CDR3 is 11 amino acids. Trimming cost V 8 bases and J 4 bases, with 8 bases left between them. Germline CDR1 is LGHNA and CDR2 is YNFKEQ. This chain's CDR3 is CASGQITEAFF. The CDR3 DNA reads as TGTGCCAGCGGACAGATCACTGAAGCTTTCTTT.

This rearrangement joins TRBV13 to TRBJ1-2; tentatively, D is TRBD1 (5 bases). Trimming pared 11 bases from V and 4 bases from J, leaving 29 bases between. The CDR3 loop spans 17 amino acids. The germline gives CDR1 PRHDT, CDR2 FYEKMQ (reference sequence). The CDR3 DNA reads TGTGCCGGACGGCCGAATCCGAGGGAGGTGGGGGGCTATGGCTACACCTTC. It translates to CAGRPNPREVGGYGYTF.